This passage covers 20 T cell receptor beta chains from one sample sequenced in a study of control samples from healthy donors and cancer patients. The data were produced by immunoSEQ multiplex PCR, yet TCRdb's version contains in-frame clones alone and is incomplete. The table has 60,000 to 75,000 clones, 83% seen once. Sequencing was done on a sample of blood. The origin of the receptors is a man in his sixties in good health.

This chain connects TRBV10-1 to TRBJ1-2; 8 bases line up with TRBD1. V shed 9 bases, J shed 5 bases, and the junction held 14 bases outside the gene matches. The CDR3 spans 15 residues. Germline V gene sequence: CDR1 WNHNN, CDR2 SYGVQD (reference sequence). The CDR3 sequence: CAREIGQGATYGYTF. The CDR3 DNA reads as TGCGCCAGAGAGATCGGACAGGGTGCTACTTATGGCTACACCTTC.

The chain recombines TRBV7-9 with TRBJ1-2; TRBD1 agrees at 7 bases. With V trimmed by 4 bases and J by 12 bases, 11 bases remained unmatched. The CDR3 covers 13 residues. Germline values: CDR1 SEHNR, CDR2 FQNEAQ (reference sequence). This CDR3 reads CASSSGTAPEDTF. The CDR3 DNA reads TGTGCCAGCAGCTCCGGGACAGCCCCGGAGGACACCTTC.

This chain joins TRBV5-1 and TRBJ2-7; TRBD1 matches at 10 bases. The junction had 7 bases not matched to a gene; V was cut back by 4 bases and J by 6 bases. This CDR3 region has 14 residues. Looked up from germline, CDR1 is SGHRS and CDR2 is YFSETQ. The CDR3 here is CASSMGTGASEQYF. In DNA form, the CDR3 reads TGCGCCAGCAGCATGGGGACAGGGGCTTCCGAGCAGTACTTC.

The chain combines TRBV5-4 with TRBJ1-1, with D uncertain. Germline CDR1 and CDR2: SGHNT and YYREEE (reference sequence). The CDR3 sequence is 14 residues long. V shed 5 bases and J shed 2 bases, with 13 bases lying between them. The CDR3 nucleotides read TGTGCCAGCAGTTTAAGGACGGATAACACTGAAGCTTTCTTT. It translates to CASSLRTDNTEAFF.

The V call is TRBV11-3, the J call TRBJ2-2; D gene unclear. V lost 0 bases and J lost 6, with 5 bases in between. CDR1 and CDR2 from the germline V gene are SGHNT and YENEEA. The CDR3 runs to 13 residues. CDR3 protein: CASSLEVSGELFF. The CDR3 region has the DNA TGTGCCAGCAGCTTAGAAGTTTCCGGGGAGCTGTTTTTT.

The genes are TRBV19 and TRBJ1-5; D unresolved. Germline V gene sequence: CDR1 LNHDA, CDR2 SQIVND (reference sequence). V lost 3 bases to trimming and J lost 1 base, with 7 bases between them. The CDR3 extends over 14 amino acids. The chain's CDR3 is CASSIVYSNQPQHF. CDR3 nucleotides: TGTGCCAGTAGTATCGTTTACAGCAATCAGCCCCAGCATTTT.

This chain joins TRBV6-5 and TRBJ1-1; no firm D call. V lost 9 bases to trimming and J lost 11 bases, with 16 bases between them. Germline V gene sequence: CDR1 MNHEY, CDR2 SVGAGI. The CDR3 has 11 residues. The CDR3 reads CASYSRYDAFF. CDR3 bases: TGTGCCAGTTACAGCCGATACGACGCTTTCTTT.

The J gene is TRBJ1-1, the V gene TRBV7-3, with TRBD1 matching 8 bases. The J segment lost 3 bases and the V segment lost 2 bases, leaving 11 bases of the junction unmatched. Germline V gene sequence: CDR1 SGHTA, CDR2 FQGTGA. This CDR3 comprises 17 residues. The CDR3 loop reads CASSLFLDRAVDTEAFF. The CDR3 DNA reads TGTGCCAGCAGCTTATTTTTGGACAGGGCTGTAGACACTGAAGCTTTCTTT.

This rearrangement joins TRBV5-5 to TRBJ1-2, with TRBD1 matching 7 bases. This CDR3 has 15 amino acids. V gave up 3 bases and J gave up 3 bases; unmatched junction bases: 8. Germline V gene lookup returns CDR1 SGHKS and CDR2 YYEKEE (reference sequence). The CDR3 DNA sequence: TGTGCCAGCAGCTCGTATCAGGGGGGAGACTATGGCTACACCTTC. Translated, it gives CASSSYQGGDYGYTF. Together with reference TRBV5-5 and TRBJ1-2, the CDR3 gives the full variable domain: DAGVTQSPTHLIKTRGQQVTLRCSPISGHKSVSWYQQVLGQGPQFIFQYYEKEERGRGNFPDRFSARQFPNYSSELNVNALLLGDSALYLCASSSYQGGDYGYTFGSGTRLTVV.

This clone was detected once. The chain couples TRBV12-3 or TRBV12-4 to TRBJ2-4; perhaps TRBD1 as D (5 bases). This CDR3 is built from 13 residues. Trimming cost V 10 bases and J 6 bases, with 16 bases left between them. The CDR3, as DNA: TGTGCCATCACACCTGCCGACAGAAACATTCAGTACTTC. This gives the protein CAITPADRNIQYF.

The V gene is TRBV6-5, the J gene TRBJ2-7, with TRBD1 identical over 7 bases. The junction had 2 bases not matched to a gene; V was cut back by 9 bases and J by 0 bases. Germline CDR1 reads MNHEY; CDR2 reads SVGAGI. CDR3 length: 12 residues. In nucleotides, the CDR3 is TGTGCCAGTGGGACAGCCTCCTACGAGCAGTACTTC. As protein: CASGTASYEQYF.

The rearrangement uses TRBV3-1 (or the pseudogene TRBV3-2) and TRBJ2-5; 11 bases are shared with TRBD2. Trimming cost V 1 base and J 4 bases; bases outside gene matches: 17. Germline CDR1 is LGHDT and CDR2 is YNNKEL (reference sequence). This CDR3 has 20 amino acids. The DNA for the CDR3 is TGTGCCAGCAGCCAAGTCTGGCGACTAGCGGGACTTGTGGGGGTAGAGACCCAGTACTTC. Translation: CASSQVWRLAGLVGVETQYF.

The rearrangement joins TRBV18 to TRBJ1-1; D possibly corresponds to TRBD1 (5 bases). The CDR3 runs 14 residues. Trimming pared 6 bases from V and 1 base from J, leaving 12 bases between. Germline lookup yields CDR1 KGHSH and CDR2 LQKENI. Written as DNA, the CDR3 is TGTGCCAGCTCCACAGGAGGTGGGAACACTGAAGCTTTCTTT. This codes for CASSTGGGNTEAFF.

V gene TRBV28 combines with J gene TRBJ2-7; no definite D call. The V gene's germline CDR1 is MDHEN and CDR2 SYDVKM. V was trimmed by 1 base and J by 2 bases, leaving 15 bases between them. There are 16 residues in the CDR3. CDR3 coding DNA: TGTGCCAGCAGTTTATTGCCACTCAAAGTCCCCTACGAGCAGTACTTC. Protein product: CASSLLPLKVPYEQYF. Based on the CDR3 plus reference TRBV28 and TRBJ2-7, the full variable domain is DVKVTQSSRYLVKRTGEKVFLECVQDMDHENMFWYRQDPGLGLRLIYFSYDVKMKEKGDIPEGYSVSREKKERFSLILESASTNQTSMYLCASSLLPLKVPYEQYFGPGTRLTVT.

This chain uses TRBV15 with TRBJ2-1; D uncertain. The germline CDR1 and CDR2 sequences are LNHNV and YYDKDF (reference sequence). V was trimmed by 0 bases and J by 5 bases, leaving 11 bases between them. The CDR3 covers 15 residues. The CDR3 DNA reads TGTGCCACCAGCAGAGAGGCTCGCGGACACAATGAGCAGTTCTTC. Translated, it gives CATSREARGHNEQFF.

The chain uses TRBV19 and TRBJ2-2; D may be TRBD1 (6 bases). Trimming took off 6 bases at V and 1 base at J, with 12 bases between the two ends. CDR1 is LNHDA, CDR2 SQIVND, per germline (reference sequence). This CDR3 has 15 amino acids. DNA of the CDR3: TGTGCCAGTAGGCGAAAGACAGGGAACACCGGGGAGCTGTTTTTT. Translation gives CASRRKTGNTGELFF.

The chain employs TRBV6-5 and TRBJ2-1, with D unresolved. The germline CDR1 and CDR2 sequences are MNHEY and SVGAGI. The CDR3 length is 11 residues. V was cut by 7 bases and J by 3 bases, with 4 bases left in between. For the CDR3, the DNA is TGTGCCAGCACCAACTACAATGAGCAGTTCTTC. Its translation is CASTNYNEQFF.

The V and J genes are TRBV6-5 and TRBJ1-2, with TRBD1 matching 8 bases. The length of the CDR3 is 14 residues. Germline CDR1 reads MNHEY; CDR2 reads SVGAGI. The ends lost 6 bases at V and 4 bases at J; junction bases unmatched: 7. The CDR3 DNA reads TGTGCCAGCAGCCAGACAGGGGAGAGCTATGGCTACACCTTC. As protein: CASSQTGESYGYTF.

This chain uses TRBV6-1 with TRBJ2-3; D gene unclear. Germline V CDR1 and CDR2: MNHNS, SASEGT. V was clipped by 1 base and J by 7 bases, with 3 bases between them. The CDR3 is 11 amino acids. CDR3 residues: CASSEGYTQYF. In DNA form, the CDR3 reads TGTGCCAGCAGTGAAGGGTATACGCAGTATTTT.

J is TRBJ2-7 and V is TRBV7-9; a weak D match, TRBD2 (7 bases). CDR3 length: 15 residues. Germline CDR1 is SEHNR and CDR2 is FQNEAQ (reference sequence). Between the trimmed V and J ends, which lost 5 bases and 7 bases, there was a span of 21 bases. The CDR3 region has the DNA TGTGCCAGCAGCGCAATGAGGGGGGGGCCGGGTGAGCAGTACTTC. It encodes CASSAMRGGPGEQYF.